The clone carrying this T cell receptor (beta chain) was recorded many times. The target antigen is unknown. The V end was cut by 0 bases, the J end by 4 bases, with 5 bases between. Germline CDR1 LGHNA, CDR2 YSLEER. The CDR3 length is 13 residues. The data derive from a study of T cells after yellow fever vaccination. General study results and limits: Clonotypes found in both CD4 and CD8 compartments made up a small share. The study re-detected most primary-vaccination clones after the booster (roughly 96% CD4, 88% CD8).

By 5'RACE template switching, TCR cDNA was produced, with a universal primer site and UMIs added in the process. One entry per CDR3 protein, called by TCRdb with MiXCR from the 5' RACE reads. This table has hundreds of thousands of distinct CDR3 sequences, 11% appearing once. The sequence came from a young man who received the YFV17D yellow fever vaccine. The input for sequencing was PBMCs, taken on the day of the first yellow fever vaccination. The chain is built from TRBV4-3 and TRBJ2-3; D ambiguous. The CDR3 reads CASSQDRPDTQYF. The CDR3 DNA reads TGCGCCAGCAGCCAAGATAGGCCAGATACGCAGTATTTT.